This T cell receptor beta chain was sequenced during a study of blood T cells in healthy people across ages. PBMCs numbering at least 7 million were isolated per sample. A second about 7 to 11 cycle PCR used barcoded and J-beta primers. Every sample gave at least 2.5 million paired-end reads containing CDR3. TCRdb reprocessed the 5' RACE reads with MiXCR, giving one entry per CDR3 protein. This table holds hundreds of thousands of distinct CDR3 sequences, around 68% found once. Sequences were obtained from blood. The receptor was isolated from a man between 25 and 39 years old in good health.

DNA of the CDR3: TGTGCCAGCAGTCTGACTAGCGGGGCCAATGAGCAGTTCTTC. This codes for CASSLTSGANEQFF. The chain carries TRBV6-2 or TRBV6-3 and TRBJ2-1; 11 bases agree with TRBD2. Per germline, CDR1 MNHEY and CDR2 SVGEGT. Trimming cost V 5 bases and J 6 bases; bases outside gene matches: 3. The CDR3 is 14 amino acids.